This TCR beta chain was obtained from a study of CD8+CD57+ T cells in acquired aplastic anemia. V was cut by 5 bases and J by 3 bases, with 9 bases left in between. Germline V lookup: CDR1 KGHSH, CDR2 LQKENI. There are 13 residues in the CDR3. Profiles of TCR beta VDJ and CDR3 were generated from a genomic DNA template. Using its own MiXCR run on the reads, TCRdb lists one record per CDR3 protein. The table has 150,000 to 200,000 distinct CDR3 sequences, just under 45% seen once. This clonotype was observed a handful of times. The sequence came from a human donor in good health. This rearrangement joins TRBV18 to TRBJ2-3; D call uncertain. Sequencing was performed on sorted CD4+, CD8+, or CD8+CD57+ T cells (not recorded which) from PBMCs. The CDR3 DNA sequence: TGTGCCAGCTCATCGACACGAACAGATACGCAGTATTTT. This sequence encodes CASSSTRTDTQYF.